Presented here are 16 T cell receptor beta chains from one specimen sequenced in a study of a mutant IDH1 vaccine in newly diagnosed glioma. No cognate antigen is known for these TCRs. Profiled with immunoSEQ multiplex PCR; TCRdb holds only in-frame clones, not every one. Found here are 35,000 to 40,000 clones, roughly 70% of them singletons; the top ten hold about 9%. Time point meaning: week 47, end of study. Every vaccination contained 300 ug of the mutant IDH1 20-mer peptide and was paired with topical imiquimod. The source was PBMCs, collected from a glioma patient whose treatment included an IDH1 peptide vaccine. These receptors were collected from a man aged 40-50 years with glioma.

The gene calls are TRBV7-2 and TRBJ2-1; D is unresolved. This CDR3 contains 14 residues. Trimming took 2 bases from V and 8 from J, leaving 13 bases between them. CDR1 and CDR2 from the germline V gene are SGHTA and FQGNSA. The CDR3 sequence is CASSLQGRWDEQFF. As DNA, the CDR3 is TGTGCCAGCAGCTTACAAGGACGATGGGATGAGCAGTTCTTC.

This sequence joins TRBV5-1 and TRBJ1-1; D uncertain. V dropped 0 bases and J dropped 1 base, with 10 bases sitting between them. The CDR3 has 15 residues. Germline CDR1 reads SGHRS; CDR2 reads YFSETQ. In nucleotides, the CDR3 is TGCGCCAGCAGCTTGGGGGCACAGCCGAACACTGAAGCTTTCTTT. It specifies CASSLGAQPNTEAFF.

V is TRBV15 and J is TRBJ2-1, with 10 bases lining up with TRBD2. Per germline, CDR1 LNHNV and CDR2 YYDKDF (reference sequence). The CDR3 loop spans 17 amino acids. Germline trimming cut 2 bases from V and 5 bases from J; bases unmatched to any gene: 9. The CDR3 DNA follows: TGTGCCACCAGCAGAACGCCTAGCGGGAGTGTTGACAATGAGCAGTTCTTC. Protein product: CATSRTPSGSVDNEQFF.

The J gene is TRBJ1-2, the V gene TRBV6-1, with TRBD1 identical over 9 bases. CDR3 length equals 13 residues. CDR1 MNHNS and CDR2 SASEGT come from the germline V gene. Trimming cost V 8 bases and J 7 bases; bases outside gene matches: 8. The CDR3 sequence: CASSVDRGRGYTF. The CDR3 DNA reads TGTGCCAGCTCGGTGGACAGGGGCCGTGGCTACACCTTC.

CDR3 sequence: CASRHRLAAQETQYF. CDR3 nucleotides: TGTGCCAGCAGGCACCGACTAGCGGCACAAGAGACCCAGTACTTC. The gene calls are TRBV7-8 and TRBJ2-5; 9 nucleotides line up with TRBD2. Germline V gene lookup returns CDR1 SGHVS and CDR2 FQNEAQ. The V and J ends lost 6 bases and 2 bases, in that order; junction bases with no gene match: 7. The CDR3 extends over 15 amino acids.

The chain employs TRBV18 and TRBJ2-3; TRBD2 agrees at 7 bases. CDR1 is KGHSH, CDR2 LQKENI, per germline. V lost 5 bases to trimming and J lost 4 bases; unmatched junction nucleotides: 9. CDR3 length equals 15 residues. CDR3 in DNA: TGTGCCAGCTCATCGAGCCGCGGGAGCCCAGATACGCAGTATTTT. Translating it yields CASSSSRGSPDTQYF.

The V call is TRBV7-9, the J call TRBJ2-2; 7 nucleotides match TRBD2. Losses at the gene ends were 5 bases for V and 5 bases for J; bases not matched to a gene: 5. This CDR3 has 14 amino acids. Per the germline V gene, CDR1 is SEHNR and CDR2 is FQNEAQ (reference sequence). CDR3 DNA: TGTGCCAGCAGCCCTAGAGCGGGAACCGGGGAGCTGTTTTTT. Translated, it gives CASSPRAGTGELFF.

The genes are TRBV4-3 and TRBJ2-1; TRBD2 might be the D (6 bases). The V gene's germline CDR1 is LGHNA and CDR2 YSLEER. The V end was cut by 0 bases, the J end by 4 bases, with 13 bases between. This CDR3 spans 16 amino acids. CDR3 residues: CASSQEGREPYNEQFF. The CDR3 nucleotides are TGCGCCAGCAGCCAAGAGGGTCGGGAGCCATACAATGAGCAGTTCTTC.

The V call is TRBV7-8, the J call TRBJ2-7; D is undetermined. The CDR3 contains 15 residues. The germline V gene encodes CDR1 SGHVS and CDR2 FQNEAQ. The V end was cut by 1 base, the J end by 7 bases, with 17 bases between. The CDR3 protein is CASSLGGGNVREQYF. The DNA for the CDR3 is TGTGCCAGCAGCTTAGGAGGCGGAAACGTACGGGAGCAGTACTTC. Supplemented by reference TRBV7-8 and TRBJ2-7, the full variable domain reads GAGVSQSPRYKVAKRGQDVALRCDPISGHVSLFWYQQALGQGPEFLTYFQNEAQLDKSGLPSDRFFAERPEGSVSTLKIQRTQQEDSAVYLCASSLGGGNVREQYFGPGTRLTVT.

This chain joins TRBV9 and TRBJ2-1; TRBD1 agrees at 7 bases. CDR1 is SGDLS and CDR2 is YYNGEE in the germline V gene. This CDR3 spans 15 amino acids. V gave up 2 bases and J gave up 1 base; unmatched junction bases: 3. The CDR3 DNA reads TGTGCCAGCAGCGTGAGGGACAGTTCCTACAATGAGCAGTTCTTC. Protein sequence: CASSVRDSSYNEQFF.

The chain is built from TRBV7-6 and TRBJ1-2; tentative D call: TRBD1 (5 bases). The CDR3 sequence is 16 residues long. The germline CDR1 and CDR2 sequences are SGHVS and FNYEAQ. The V and J ends lost 5 bases and 0 bases respectively, with 16 bases between them. Here the CDR3 DNA reads TGTGCCAGCAGCATGACCGGGACGCGTTCTAACTATGGCTACACCTTC. As protein: CASSMTGTRSNYGYTF.

V usage is TRBV6-1 and J usage is TRBJ1-5, with 8 bases matching TRBD1. J lost 2 bases, V lost 5 bases, and 5 bases had no gene match. Germline V gene lookup returns CDR1 MNHNS and CDR2 SASEGT. The CDR3 loop spans 15 amino acids. For the CDR3, the DNA is TGTGCCAGCAGTCATGACAGGGGTGGCAATCAGCCCCAGCATTTT. Translation gives CASSHDRGGNQPQHF.

The chain recombines TRBV11-3 with TRBJ2-2; D uncertain. CDR1 is SGHNT, CDR2 YENEEA, per germline. V was shortened by 1 base and J by 9 bases, with 18 bases between the two germline ends. The CDR3 is 16 residues long. The chain's CDR3 is CASSLVPPPVSRELFF. In DNA form, the CDR3 reads TGTGCCAGCAGCTTAGTCCCCCCCCCGGTTTCCCGGGAGCTGTTTTTT.

This clone was picked up a small number of times. This chain joins TRBV4-1 and TRBJ1-4; D gene unclear. The CDR3 is 12 residues long. CDR1 and CDR2 from the germline V gene are MGHRA and YSYEKL. With 3 bases removed from V and 5 bases from J, the gap between germline ends came to 4 bases. The CDR3 coding sequence is TGCGCCAGCAGCCAGGGCAATGAAAAACTGTTTTTT. Protein product: CASSQGNEKLFF.

V usage is TRBV21-1 and J usage is TRBJ2-3; the table's D call, TRBD2, has no DNA check behind it. TRBV21-1 is a listed pseudogene. This CDR3 is 16 amino acids long. The DNA of the CDR3 is TGTGCCAGCAGCGCGTACAGCGGGAAAATCACAGATACGCAGTATTTT. This translates into CASSAYSGKITDTQYF.

The rearrangement links TRBV29-1 to TRBJ2-3; D gene unclear. V was clipped by 3 bases and J by 2 bases, with 6 bases between them. Germline CDR1 is SQVTM and CDR2 is ANQGSEA. The CDR3 extends over 12 amino acids. As DNA, the CDR3 is TGCAGCGTTGAGTTGTACACAGATACGCAGTATTTT. Translated, it gives CSVELYTDTQYF.